These T cell receptor beta chains were read from a single sample in a study of blood T cell repertoires in COVID-19. Here immunoSEQ multiplex PCR was the method, and the copy in TCRdb shows in-frame clones only, minus some. The sample includes roughly 76,000 clones, 87% seen only once; the top ten take around 7.9%. The sequencing input was peripheral blood. These receptor sequences come from a young man with acute or convalescent COVID-19. Each CDR3 is given with its conserved first and last residue. The D gene is left open where the match is weak. Some rows have no size entry. The others give once, few or many, or a class for an expanded clone.

J: TRBJ2-1; V: TRBV6-5; size: NA; D: TRBD1; CDR3: CASSLGQGNEQFF; DNA: TGTGCCAGCAGTTTGGGACAGGGGAATGAGCAGTTCTTC
J: TRBJ1-2; V: TRBV2; size: NA; D: NA; CDR3: CASSGQWGYTF; DNA: TGTGCCAGCAGTGGACAGTGGGGCTACACCTTC
J: TRBJ2-2; V: TRBV7-6; size: NA; D: NA; CDR3: CASSHAVGTGELFF; DNA: TGTGCCAGCAGCCACGCGGTGGGCACCGGGGAGCTGTTTTTT
J: TRBJ2-2; V: TRBV12-3/TRBV12-4; size: NA; D: NA; CDR3: CASLSGELFF; DNA: TGTGCCAGCCTCAGCGGGGAGCTGTTTTTT
J: TRBJ2-7; V: TRBV19; size: NA; D: NA; CDR3: CASSAQGRRSYEQYF; DNA: TGTGCCAGTAGTGCCCAGGGTAGAAGGTCCTACGAGCAGTACTTC
J: TRBJ2-5; V: TRBV5-1; size: once; D: TRBD2; CDR3: CASSLGLAGETQYF; DNA: TGCGCCAGCAGCTTGGGACTAGCGGGAGAGACCCAGTACTTC
J: TRBJ2-3; V: TRBV6-1; size: few; D: TRBD2; CDR3: CASSEASGRPDTQYF; DNA: TGTGCCAGCAGTGAAGCTAGCGGGAGGCCAGATACGCAGTATTTT
J: TRBJ1-2; V: TRBV27; size: NA; D: TRBD1; CDR3: CASSPILGTGHGYTF; DNA: TGTGCCAGCAGTCCTATACTAGGGACAGGGCATGGCTACACCTTC
J: TRBJ2-7; V: TRBV6-6; size: NA; D: TRBD1; CDR3: CASRPGQGSSYEQYF; DNA: TGTGCCAGCAGGCCGGGACAGGGGTCCTCCTACGAGCAGTACTTC
J: TRBJ1-1; V: TRBV6-5; size: NA; D: NA; CDR3: CASSYSSRNTEAFF; DNA: TGTGCCAGCAGTTACTCGAGTAGGAACACTGAAGCTTTCTTT
J: TRBJ1-1; V: TRBV5-5; size: NA; D: NA; CDR3: CASSLAGEGMNTEAFF; DNA: TGTGCCAGCAGCTTGGCCGGGGAGGGGATGAACACTGAAGCTTTCTTT
J: TRBJ1-1; V: TRBV30; size: NA; D: NA; CDR3: CASRGTEAFF; DNA: TGTGCCTCCCGGGGGACTGAAGCTTTCTTT
J: TRBJ1-2; V: TRBV5-5; size: NA; D: NA; CDR3: CASSPPRGAGVGYTF; DNA: TGTGCCAGCAGCCCCCCGCGTGGGGCGGGAGTTGGCTACACCTTC
J: TRBJ2-2; V: TRBV12-3/TRBV12-4; size: NA; D: NA; CDR3: CASSPGVGELFF; DNA: TGTGCCAGCAGTCCCGGAGTCGGGGAGCTGTTTTTT
J: TRBJ1-6; V: TRBV3-1/TRBV3-2; size: NA; D: TRBD1; CDR3: CASSRFDRDNSPLHF; DNA: TGTGCCAGCAGCCGATTCGACAGGGACAATTCACCCCTCCACTTT
J: TRBJ2-7; V: TRBV3-1/TRBV3-2; size: NA; D: TRBD2; CDR3: CASSQFLGLAGVGYEQYF; DNA: TGTGCCAGCAGCCAATTTCTCGGCCTAGCGGGAGTAGGTTACGAGCAGTACTTC
J: TRBJ2-7; V: TRBV14; size: NA; D: NA; CDR3: CASSQSRGSEQYF; DNA: TGTGCCAGCAGCCAATCCCGGGGAAGCGAGCAGTACTTC
J: TRBJ2-7; V: TRBV24-1; size: few; D: TRBD1; CDR3: CATGTGGIYEQYF; DNA: TGTGCCACCGGGACAGGGGGAATCTACGAGCAGTACTTC
J: TRBJ1-1; V: TRBV6-5; size: NA; D: NA; CDR3: CASSAVGIPEAFF; DNA: TGTGCCAGCTCGGCGGTCGGAATTCCTGAAGCTTTCTTT
J: TRBJ1-1; V: TRBV28; size: NA; D: NA; CDR3: CASSLYGRGAFF; DNA: TGTGCCAGCAGTTTATATGGTCGAGGAGCTTTCTTT
J: TRBJ1-2; V: TRBV4-3; size: NA; D: NA; CDR3: CASSAEQGKGYGYTF; DNA: TGCGCCAGCAGCGCTGAACAGGGAAAGGGCTATGGCTACACCTTC
J: TRBJ1-1; V: TRBV27; size: once; D: NA; CDR3: CASSPSGSGTEAFF; DNA: TGTGCCAGCAGCCCCTCGGGGTCGGGCACTGAAGCTTTCTTT
J: TRBJ1-1; V: TRBV7-9; size: NA; D: NA; CDR3: CASSLARDWAEAFF; DNA: TGTGCCAGCAGCTTAGCCCGGGACTGGGCTGAAGCTTTCTTT